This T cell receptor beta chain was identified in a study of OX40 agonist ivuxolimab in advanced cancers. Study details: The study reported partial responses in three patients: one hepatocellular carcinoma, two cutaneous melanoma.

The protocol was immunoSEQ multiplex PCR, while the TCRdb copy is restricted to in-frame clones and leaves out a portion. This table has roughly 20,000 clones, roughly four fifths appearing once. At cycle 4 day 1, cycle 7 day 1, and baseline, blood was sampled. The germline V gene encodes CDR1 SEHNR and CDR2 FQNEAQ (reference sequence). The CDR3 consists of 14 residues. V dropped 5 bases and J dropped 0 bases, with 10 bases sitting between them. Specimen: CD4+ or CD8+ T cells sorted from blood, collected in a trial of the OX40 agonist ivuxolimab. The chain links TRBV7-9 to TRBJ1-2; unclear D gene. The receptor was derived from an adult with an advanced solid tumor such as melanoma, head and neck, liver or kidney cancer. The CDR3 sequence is CASSPGRSNYGYTF. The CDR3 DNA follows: TGTGCCAGCAGCCCCGGACGCTCTAACTATGGCTACACCTTC.